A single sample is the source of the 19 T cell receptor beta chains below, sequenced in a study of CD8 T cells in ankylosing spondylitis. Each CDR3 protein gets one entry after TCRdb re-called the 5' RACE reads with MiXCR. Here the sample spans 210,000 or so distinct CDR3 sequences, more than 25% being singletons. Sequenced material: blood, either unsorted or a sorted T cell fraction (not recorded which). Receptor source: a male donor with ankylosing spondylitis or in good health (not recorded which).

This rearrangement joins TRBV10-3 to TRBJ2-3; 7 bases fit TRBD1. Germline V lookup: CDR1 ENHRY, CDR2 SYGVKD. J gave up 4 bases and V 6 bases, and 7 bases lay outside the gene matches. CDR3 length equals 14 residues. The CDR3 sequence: CAIRGDSHSDTQYF. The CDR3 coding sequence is TGTGCCATCAGGGGGGACAGTCACTCAGATACGCAGTATTTT.

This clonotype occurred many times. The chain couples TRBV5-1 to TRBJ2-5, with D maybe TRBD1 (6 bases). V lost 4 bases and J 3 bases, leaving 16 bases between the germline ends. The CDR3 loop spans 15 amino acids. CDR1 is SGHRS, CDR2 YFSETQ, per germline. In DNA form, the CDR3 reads TGCGCCAGCAGCCCTCTTGGGACAAGGGAAGAGACCCAGTACTTC. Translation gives CASSPLGTREETQYF.

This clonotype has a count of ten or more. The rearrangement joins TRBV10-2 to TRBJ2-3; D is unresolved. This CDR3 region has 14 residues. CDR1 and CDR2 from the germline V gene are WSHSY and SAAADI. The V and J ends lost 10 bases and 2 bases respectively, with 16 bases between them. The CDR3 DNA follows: TGCGCCACCAGAGAAACTTACGTCACAGATACGCAGTATTTT. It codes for CATRETYVTDTQYF.

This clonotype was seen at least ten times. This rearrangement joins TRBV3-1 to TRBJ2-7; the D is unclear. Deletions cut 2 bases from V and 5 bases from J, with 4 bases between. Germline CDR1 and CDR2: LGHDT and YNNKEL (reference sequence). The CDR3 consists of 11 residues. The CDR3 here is CASSQSHEQYF. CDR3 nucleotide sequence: TGTGCCAGCAGCCAAAGCCACGAGCAGTACTTC.

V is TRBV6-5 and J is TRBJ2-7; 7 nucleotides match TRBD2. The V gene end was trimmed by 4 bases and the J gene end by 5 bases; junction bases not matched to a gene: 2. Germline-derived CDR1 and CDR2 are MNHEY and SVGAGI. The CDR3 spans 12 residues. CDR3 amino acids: CASSSRGDEQYF. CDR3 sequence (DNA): TGTGCCAGCAGTTCCCGGGGGGACGAGCAGTACTTC.

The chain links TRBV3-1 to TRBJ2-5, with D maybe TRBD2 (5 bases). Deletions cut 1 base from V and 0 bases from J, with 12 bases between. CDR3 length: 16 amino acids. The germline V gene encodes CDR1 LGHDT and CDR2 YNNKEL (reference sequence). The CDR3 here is CASSQVRGKYQETQYF. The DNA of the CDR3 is TGTGCCAGCAGCCAAGTCCGAGGGAAGTACCAAGAGACCCAGTACTTC.

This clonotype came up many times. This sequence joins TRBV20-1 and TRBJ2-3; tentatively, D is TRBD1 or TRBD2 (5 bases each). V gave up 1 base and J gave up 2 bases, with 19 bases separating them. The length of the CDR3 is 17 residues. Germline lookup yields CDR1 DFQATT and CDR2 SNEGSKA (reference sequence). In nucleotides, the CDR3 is TGCAGTGCTAGAGGTATAAATCGAGGGGAGACCACAGATACGCAGTATTTT. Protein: CSARGINRGETTDTQYF.

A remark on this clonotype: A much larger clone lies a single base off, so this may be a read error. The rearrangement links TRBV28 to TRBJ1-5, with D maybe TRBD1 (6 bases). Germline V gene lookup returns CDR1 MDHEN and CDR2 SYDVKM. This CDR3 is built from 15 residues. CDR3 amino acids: CACSPTGTSNQPQHF. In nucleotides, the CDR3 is TGTGCCTGCAGTCCGACCGGGACATCGAATCAGCCCCAGCATTTT.

The chain's CDR3 is CASSYRIGGRHEQYF. The CDR3 DNA reads TGTGCCAGCAGTTACAGGATTGGCGGGAGGCACGAGCAGTACTTC. The rearrangement uses TRBV6-5 and TRBJ2-7; 8 bases line up with TRBD2. The CDR3 consists of 15 residues. The germline gives CDR1 MNHEY, CDR2 SVGAGI. V gave up 2 bases and J gave up 5 bases; unmatched junction bases: 8.

The CDR3 DNA is TGTGCCAGCAGCCAGACGGGGTGGGACGAGCAGTACTTC. Translating gives CASSQTGWDEQYF. V gene TRBV6-1 combines with J gene TRBJ2-7; tentative D call: TRBD2 (5 bases). Trimming removed 6 bases at V and 5 bases at J, with 14 bases between. The length of the CDR3 is 13 residues. Germline CDR1 and CDR2: MNHNS and SASEGT.

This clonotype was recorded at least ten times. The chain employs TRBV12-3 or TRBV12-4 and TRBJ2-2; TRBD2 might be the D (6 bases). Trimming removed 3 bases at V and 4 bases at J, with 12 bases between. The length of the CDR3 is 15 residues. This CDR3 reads CASSLSLAFTGELFF. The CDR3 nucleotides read TGTGCCAGCAGTTTGTCCCTAGCGTTCACCGGGGAGCTGTTTTTT.

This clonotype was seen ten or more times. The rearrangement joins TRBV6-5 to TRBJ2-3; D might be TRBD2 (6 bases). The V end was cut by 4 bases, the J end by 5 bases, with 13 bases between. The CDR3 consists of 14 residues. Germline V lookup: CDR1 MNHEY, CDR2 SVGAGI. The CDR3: CASSFVGGLDTQYF. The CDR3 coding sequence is TGTGCCAGCAGTTTTGTGGGAGGCCTAGATACGCAGTATTTT.

The CDR3 sequence: CASSLERTGGKQYF. The CDR3 DNA reads as TGTGCCAGCAGCTTAGAAAGGACAGGGGGCAAGCAGTACTTC. V usage is TRBV7-2 and J usage is TRBJ2-7; 11 positions agree with TRBD1. The V and J ends lost 1 base and 8 bases, in that order; junction bases with no gene match: 4. The V gene's germline CDR1 is SGHTA and CDR2 FQGNSA. This CDR3 spans 14 amino acids.

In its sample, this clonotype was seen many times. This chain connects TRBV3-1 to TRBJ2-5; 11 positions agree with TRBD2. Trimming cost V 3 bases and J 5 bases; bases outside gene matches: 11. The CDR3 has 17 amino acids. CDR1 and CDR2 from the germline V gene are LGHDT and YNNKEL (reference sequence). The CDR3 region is CASSHSPSGRPWETQYF. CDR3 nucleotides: TGTGCCAGCAGCCATAGCCCTAGCGGGAGGCCCTGGGAGACCCAGTACTTC.

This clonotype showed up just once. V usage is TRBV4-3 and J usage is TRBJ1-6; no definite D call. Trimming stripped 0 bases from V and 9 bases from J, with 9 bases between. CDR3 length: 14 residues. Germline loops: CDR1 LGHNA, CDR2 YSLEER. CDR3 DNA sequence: TGCGCCAGCAGCCAAGATAATAGGCTTTCACCCCTCCACTTT. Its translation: CASSQDNRLSPLHF.

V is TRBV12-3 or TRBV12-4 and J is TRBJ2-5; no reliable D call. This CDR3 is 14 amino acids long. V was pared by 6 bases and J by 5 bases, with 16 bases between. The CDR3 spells CASRDGRVLETQYF. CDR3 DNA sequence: TGTGCCAGCAGGGACGGACGGGTTCTGGAGACCCAGTACTTC.

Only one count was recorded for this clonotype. CDR3 sequence reads: CASLLQEGNQPQHF. The DNA of the CDR3 is TGTGCCAGCCTACTCCAGGAGGGCAATCAGCCCCAGCATTTT. The chain recombines TRBV6-1 with TRBJ1-5; D unclear. The V end lost 8 bases, the J end lost 2 bases, and 13 bases lay between the germline ends. This CDR3 is 14 amino acids long. Germline CDR1 and CDR2: MNHNS and SASEGT.

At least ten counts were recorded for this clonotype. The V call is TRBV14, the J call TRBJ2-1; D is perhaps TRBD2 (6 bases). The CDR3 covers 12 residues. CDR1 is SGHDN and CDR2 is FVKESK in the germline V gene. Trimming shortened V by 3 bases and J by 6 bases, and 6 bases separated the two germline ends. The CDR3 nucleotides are TGTGCCAGCAGCCAGGGGGGCAATGAGCAGTTCTTC. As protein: CASSQGGNEQFF. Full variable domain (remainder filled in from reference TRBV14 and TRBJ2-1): EAGVTQFPSHSVIEKGQTVTLRCDPISGHDNLYWYRRVMGKEIKFLLHFVKESKQDESGMPNNRFLAERTGGTYSTLKVQPAELEDSGVYFCASSQGGNEQFFGPGTRLTVL.

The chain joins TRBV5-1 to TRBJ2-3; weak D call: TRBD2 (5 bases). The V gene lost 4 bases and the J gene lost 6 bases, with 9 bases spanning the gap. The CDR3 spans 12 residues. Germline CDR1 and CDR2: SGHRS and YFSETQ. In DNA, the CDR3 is TGCGCCAGCAGCCCGGGGTCGGATACGCAGTATTTT. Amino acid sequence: CASSPGSDTQYF.